Listed here are 4 T cell receptor beta chains from one sample, sequenced in a study of metastatic and nonmetastatic thyroid tumors. Prior to thyroid surgery, none of the patients had received any treatment. TCRdb re-called clones via MiXCR from the PCR reads. The sample gives about 11,000 clones, over 30% of which show up once; roughly a sixth is in the top ten. What was sequenced was tumor tissue. These receptors were taken from a female donor with papillary thyroid cancer or a benign thyroid nodule (not recorded which). Some clones in this sample may be carry-over from other donors' samples.

The gene calls are TRBV19 and TRBJ2-7, with 8 bases identical to TRBD2. Looked up from germline, CDR1 is LNHDA and CDR2 is SQIVND (reference sequence). CDR3 length equals 17 residues. With V trimmed by 4 bases and J by 0 bases, 11 bases remained unmatched. CDR3: CASSSSARGASSYEQYF. As DNA, the CDR3 is TGTGCCAGTAGTAGTTCGGCGCGGGGGGCCTCCTCCTACGAGCAGTACTTC.

The gene calls are TRBV20-1 and TRBJ2-7; 9 positions agree with TRBD1. This CDR3 comprises 12 residues. V shed 8 bases, J shed 4 bases, and the junction held 6 bases outside the gene matches. Per germline, CDR1 DFQATT and CDR2 SNEGSKA (reference sequence). The CDR3 nucleotides read TGCAGTACCGGGACAGGGCAATACGAGCAGTACTTC. This codes for CSTGTGQYEQYF.

V and J are TRBV6-2 or TRBV6-3 and TRBJ2-6; D gene uncertain. Germline values: CDR1 MNHEY, CDR2 SVGEGT. The CDR3 totals 16 residues. The germline V and J ends were trimmed by 7 bases and 0 bases, with 13 bases remaining between them. CDR3 nucleotides: TGTGCCAGCACATATGACGGGCTCTCTGGGGCCAACGTCCTGACTTTC. As protein: CASTYDGLSGANVLTF.

The rearrangement uses TRBV24-1 and TRBJ2-2; D gene unclear. V lost 0 bases and J lost 7, with 11 bases in between. CDR1 is KGHDR and CDR2 is SFDVKD in the germline V gene. The CDR3 totals 15 residues. The CDR3 loop reads CATSDLAVSSGELFF. CDR3 bases: TGTGCCACCAGTGATTTGGCAGTTAGCAGCGGGGAGCTGTTTTTT.